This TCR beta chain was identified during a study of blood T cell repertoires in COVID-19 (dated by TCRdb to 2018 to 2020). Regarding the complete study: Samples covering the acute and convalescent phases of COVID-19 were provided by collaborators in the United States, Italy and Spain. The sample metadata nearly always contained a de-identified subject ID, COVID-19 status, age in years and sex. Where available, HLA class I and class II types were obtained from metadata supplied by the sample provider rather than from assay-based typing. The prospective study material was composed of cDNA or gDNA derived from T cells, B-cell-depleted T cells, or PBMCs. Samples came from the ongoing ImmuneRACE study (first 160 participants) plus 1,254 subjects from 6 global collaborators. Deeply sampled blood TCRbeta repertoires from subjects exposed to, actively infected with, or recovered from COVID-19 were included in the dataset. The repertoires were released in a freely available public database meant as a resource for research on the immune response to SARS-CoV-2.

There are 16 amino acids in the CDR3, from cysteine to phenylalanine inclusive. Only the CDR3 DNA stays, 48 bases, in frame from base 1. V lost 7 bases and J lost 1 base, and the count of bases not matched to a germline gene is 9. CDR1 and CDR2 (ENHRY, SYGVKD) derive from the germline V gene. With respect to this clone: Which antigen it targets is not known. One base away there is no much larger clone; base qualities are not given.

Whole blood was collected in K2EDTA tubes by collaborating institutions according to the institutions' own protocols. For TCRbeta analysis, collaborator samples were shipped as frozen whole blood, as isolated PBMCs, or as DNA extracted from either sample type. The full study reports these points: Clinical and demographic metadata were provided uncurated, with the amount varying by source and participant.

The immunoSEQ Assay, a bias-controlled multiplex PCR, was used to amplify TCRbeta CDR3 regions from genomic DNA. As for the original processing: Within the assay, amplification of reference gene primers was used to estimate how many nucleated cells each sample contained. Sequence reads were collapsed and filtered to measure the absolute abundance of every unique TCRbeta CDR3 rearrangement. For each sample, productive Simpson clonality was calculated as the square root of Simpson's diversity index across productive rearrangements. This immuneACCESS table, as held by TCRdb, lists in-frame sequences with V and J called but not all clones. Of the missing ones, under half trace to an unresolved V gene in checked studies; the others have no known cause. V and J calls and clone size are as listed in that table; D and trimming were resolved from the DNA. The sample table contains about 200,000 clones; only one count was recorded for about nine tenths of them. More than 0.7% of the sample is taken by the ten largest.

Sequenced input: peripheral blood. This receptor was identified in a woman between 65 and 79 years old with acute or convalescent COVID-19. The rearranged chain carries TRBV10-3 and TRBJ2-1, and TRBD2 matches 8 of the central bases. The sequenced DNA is TGTGCCATCACTCCGAGGAGCGGGGGTTCCTACAATGAGCAGTTCTTC. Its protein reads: CAITPRSGGSYNEQFF.